This TCR beta chain was identified during a study of beta chain features in type 1 diabetes. This clone was detected a few times. What it binds is not known. Whole-study results and caveats: At VDJ recombination sites, type 1 diabetes patients had fewer insertions and more deleted nucleotides. Whether HLA type affects TCRB rearrangement stayed undetermined in the present work. There was a moderate but significant shortening of TCRB CDR3s in all four CD4+ subsets of Type 1 diabetes patients.

The authors reverse transcribed all of the isolated RNA, so sequencing captured expressed TCRB transcripts. TCRdb's copy holds only in-frame clones and misses some; the assay was immunoSEQ multiplex PCR. The sample consists of around 500,000 clones, around 10% of them appearing once. The V gene end was trimmed by 4 bases and the J gene end by 1 base; junction bases not matched to a gene: 7. Looked up from germline, CDR1 is SGHRS and CDR2 is YFSETQ. The CDR3 consists of 15 residues. Once sorted, every population was more than 95% pure. The sequenced material came from naive CD4+ T cells from blood. This sequence was found in a woman in her late teens or twenties in good health. J is TRBJ2-5 and V is TRBV5-1; 7 bases agree with TRBD2. The CDR3 protein is CASSPAGYLQETQYF. CDR3 sequence (DNA): TGCGCCAGCAGCCCAGCGGGATACCTCCAAGAGACCCAGTACTTC.